The 19 T cell receptor beta chains presented below share a single source sample, sequenced in a study of cytomegalovirus exposure and HLA in healthy donors. The PCR was carried out with 60 Vbeta primers and 13 Jbeta primers. Libraries were prepared by immunoSEQ multiplex PCR; TCRdb keeps only in-frame clonotypes and omits some of them. This table holds about 100,000 clones, roughly 76% found once. Source material: PBMCs. The receptors come from a middle-aged man in good health and CMV-seronegative.

V usage is TRBV4-2 and J usage is TRBJ1-1, with 7 bases aligning to TRBD1. The V and J ends lost 4 bases and 1 base, in that order; junction bases with no gene match: 3. The CDR3 is made up of 14 amino acids. Germline CDR1 and CDR2: LGHNA and YNFKEQ. CDR3 nucleotides: TGTGCCAGCAGCCCCCGGGACAGGAACACTGAAGCTTTCTTT. Amino acid sequence: CASSPRDRNTEAFF.

The chain has TRBV19 and TRBJ2-1, with 12 bases that match TRBD2. The CDR3 consists of 16 residues. Germline CDR1 reads LNHDA; CDR2 reads SQIVND (reference sequence). V was clipped by 1 base and J by 9 bases; unmatched bases: 7. CDR3 sequence reads: CASSIVSSGGAGEQFF. The DNA of the CDR3 is TGTGCCAGTAGTATAGTGTCTAGCGGGGGGGCGGGTGAGCAGTTCTTC.

In the case of this clone: One junction end does not reproduce the germline sequence, and a read error may be involved. The chain joins TRBV7-9 to TRBJ2-3; D is undetermined. Looked up from germline, CDR1 is SEHNR and CDR2 is FQNEAQ (reference sequence). The CDR3 is 15 amino acids. For the CDR3, the DNA is TGTTCCAGCAGCTTCTTTCAGACTAGCACAGATACGCAGTATTTT. Its protein is CSSSFFQTSTDTQYF.

This clone is a singleton in its sample. The CDR3 DNA is TGTGCCATCAGTGGTACCTCCCGGGTAACTGAAGCTTTCTTT. Translation gives CAISGTSRVTEAFF. V and J are TRBV10-3 and TRBJ1-1; unclear D gene. Germline CDR1 reads ENHRY; CDR2 reads SYGVKD. The V end lost 4 bases, the J end lost 5 bases, and 14 bases lay between the germline ends. The CDR3 length is 14 residues.

The chain links TRBV20-1 to TRBJ1-2; D gene uncertain. The CDR3 totals 10 residues. With 5 bases removed from V and 4 bases from J, the gap between germline ends came to 5 bases. Germline V lookup: CDR1 DFQATT, CDR2 SNEGSKA (reference sequence). CDR3 nucleotides: TGCAGTGCTTCCAGCTATGGCTACACCTTC. Residues: CSASSYGYTF.

The rearrangement links TRBV5-4 to TRBJ2-3, with a possible D match to TRBD2 (6 bases). In germline, CDR1 is SGHNT, CDR2 YYREEE (reference sequence). This CDR3 comprises 15 residues. Trimming took off 1 base at V and 4 bases at J, with 13 bases between the two ends. Written as DNA, the CDR3 is TGTGCCAGCAGCTTGTCGGACCAGCGGGCAGATACGCAGTATTTT. It is translated as CASSLSDQRADTQYF.

The rearrangement links TRBV27 to TRBJ2-1; 7 bases align to TRBD1. V lost 6 bases, J lost 4 bases, and 6 bases stayed unmatched. Germline lookup yields CDR1 MNHEY and CDR2 SMNVEV (reference sequence). The CDR3 totals 14 residues. The CDR3 spells CASSGQAPYNEQFF. DNA of the CDR3: TGTGCCAGCAGCGGACAGGCCCCATACAATGAGCAGTTCTTC.

CDR3 protein: CASSPQGQGPYGYTF. The CDR3 bases are TGTGCCAGCTCGCCTCAGGGACAGGGACCCTATGGCTACACCTTC. The chain recombines TRBV18 with TRBJ1-2, with 9 positions matching TRBD1. Trimming removed 6 bases from V and 4 bases from J; junction bases left unmatched: 9. The CDR3 is 15 residues long. The germline gives CDR1 KGHSH, CDR2 LQKENI.

V usage is TRBV13 and J usage is TRBJ1-1; 7 nucleotides agree with TRBD1. The CDR3 extends over 17 amino acids. With V trimmed by 4 bases and J by 4 bases, 15 bases remained unmatched. CDR1 is PRHDT and CDR2 is FYEKMQ in the germline V gene (reference sequence). The chain's CDR3 is CASSYANQGGEVTEAFF. In nucleotides, the CDR3 is TGTGCCAGCAGCTACGCAAACCAGGGGGGCGAGGTCACTGAAGCTTTCTTT.

V and J are TRBV10-3 and TRBJ1-2; 7 bases align to TRBD1. CDR1 is ENHRY and CDR2 is SYGVKD in the germline V gene. The V gene end was trimmed by 4 bases and the J gene end by 2 bases; junction bases not matched to a gene: 13. The CDR3 spans 17 residues. The CDR3 DNA follows: TGTGCCATCAGTGCGAACGGAGGCCAGGGGGAAAACTATGGCTACACCTTC. It encodes CAISANGGQGENYGYTF.

The CDR3 DNA is TGTGCCACCAGCAGAGATAGTGGCGGCCCTAGGTCACCCCTCCACTTT. Translating gives CATSRDSGGPRSPLHF. V usage is TRBV15 and J usage is TRBJ1-6; D not resolved. CDR3 length equals 16 residues. The germline V and J ends were trimmed by 0 bases and 10 bases, with 16 bases remaining between them. Germline V lookup: CDR1 LNHNV, CDR2 YYDKDF (reference sequence). Combining the CDR3 with reference TRBV15 and TRBJ1-6 gives the whole variable domain DAMVIQNPRYQVTQFGKPVTLSCSQTLNHNVMYWYQQKSSQAPKLLFHYYDKDFNNEADTPDNFQSRRPNTSFCFLDIRSPGLGDTAMYLCATSRDSGGPRSPLHFGNGTRLTVT.

The chain joins TRBV19 to TRBJ2-7; 10 bases line up with TRBD2. The CDR3 is 14 residues long. The V gene's germline CDR1 is LNHDA and CDR2 SQIVND (reference sequence). The trim removed 6 bases at V and 2 bases at J, leaving 4 bases unmatched. CDR3 nucleotide sequence: TGTGCCAGTAGCAATCTAGCGGGGGCCTACGAGCAGTACTTC. This gives the protein CASSNLAGAYEQYF.

The rearrangement joins TRBV7-9 to TRBJ1-1; 11 bases align to TRBD1. This CDR3 has 15 residues. CDR1 is SEHNR, CDR2 FQNEAQ, per germline (reference sequence). V lost 1 base and J lost 5; bases outside the gene matches: 3. Here the CDR3 reads CASSLEGTGGTEAFF. DNA for the CDR3: TGTGCCAGCAGCTTAGAGGGGACAGGGGGGACTGAAGCTTTCTTT.

The rearrangement links TRBV5-1 to TRBJ2-3, with 9 positions matching TRBD1. V lost 4 bases to trimming and J lost 1 base; unmatched junction nucleotides: 4. The CDR3 loop spans 15 amino acids. Germline V CDR1 and CDR2: SGHRS, YFSETQ. CDR3 loop: CASSPGTGRTDTQYF. CDR3 nucleotide sequence: TGCGCCAGCAGCCCGGGGACAGGGCGCACAGATACGCAGTATTTT.

The gene calls are TRBV7-2 and TRBJ1-1, with a weak D call TRBD1 (5 bases). The germline V gene has CDR1 SGHTA and CDR2 FQGNSA. This CDR3 contains 15 residues. The V end lost 6 bases, the J end lost 6 bases, and 20 bases lay between the germline ends. The CDR3 nucleotides read TGTGCCAGCAGAGATACTCCGGGGGGGGTGGCTGAAGCTTTCTTT. Protein product: CASRDTPGGVAEAFF.

This sequence joins TRBV5-4 and TRBJ2-3; the D gene is possibly TRBD2 (7 bases). Per the germline V gene, CDR1 is SGHNT and CDR2 is YYREEE (reference sequence). The CDR3 consists of 13 residues. The V end was cut by 4 bases, the J end by 3 bases, with 9 bases between. CDR3: CASSGGATDTQYF. The CDR3 nucleotides read TGTGCCAGCAGCGGGGGGGCAACAGATACGCAGTATTTT.

The chain uses TRBV7-9 and TRBJ1-5; D is possibly TRBD1 (6 bases). The germline V and J ends were trimmed by 5 bases and 0 bases, with 11 bases remaining between them. CDR3 length equals 15 residues. Germline V gene lookup returns CDR1 SEHNR and CDR2 FQNEAQ (reference sequence). CDR3 residues: CASSPRTDSNQPQHF. In DNA form, the CDR3 reads TGTGCCAGCAGCCCCCGGACAGATAGCAATCAGCCCCAGCATTTT.

This clone was found a few times. The gene calls are TRBV6-5 and TRBJ1-5; possible D gene TRBD1, 5 bases. CDR3 length: 13 residues. The V gene's germline CDR1 is MNHEY and CDR2 SVGAGI. Trimming left V 0 bases short and J 5 bases short, with 5 bases between. The CDR3 loop reads CASSYSRDQPQHF. CDR3 coding DNA: TGTGCCAGCAGTTACTCCAGGGATCAGCCCCAGCATTTT.

The rearrangement joins TRBV11-2 to TRBJ2-7; perhaps TRBD2 as D (6 bases). Germline lookup yields CDR1 SGHAT and CDR2 FQNNGV. This CDR3 has 18 residues. V lost 5 bases to trimming and J lost 5 bases, with 28 bases between them. The CDR3 nucleotides are TGTGCCAGCAGCGTCTGGGGGGACCCCAAGGTTCCGTTCGACGAGCAGTACTTC. It encodes CASSVWGDPKVPFDEQYF.